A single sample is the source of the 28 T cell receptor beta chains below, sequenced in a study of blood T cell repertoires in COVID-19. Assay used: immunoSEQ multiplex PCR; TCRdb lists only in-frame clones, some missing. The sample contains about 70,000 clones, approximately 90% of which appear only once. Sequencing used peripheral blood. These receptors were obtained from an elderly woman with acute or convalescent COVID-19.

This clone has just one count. The CDR3 loop is CASRNSPTLENTEAFF. CDR3 nucleotides: TGTGCCAGTAGAAATTCTCCGACACTCGAGAACACTGAAGCTTTCTTT. This rearrangement joins TRBV19 to TRBJ1-1; D not certain. The V end lost 6 bases, the J end lost 1 base, and 18 bases lay between the germline ends. Germline assignment: CDR1 LNHDA and CDR2 SQIVND (reference sequence). The CDR3 loop spans 16 amino acids.

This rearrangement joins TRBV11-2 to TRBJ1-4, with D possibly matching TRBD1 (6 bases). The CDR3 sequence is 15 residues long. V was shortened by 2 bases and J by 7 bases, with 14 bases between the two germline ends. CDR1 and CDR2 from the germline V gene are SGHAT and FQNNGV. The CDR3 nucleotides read TGTGCCAGCAGCTTATCGGGGGGCTTGGGTGAAAAACTGTTTTTT. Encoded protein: CASSLSGGLGEKLFF.

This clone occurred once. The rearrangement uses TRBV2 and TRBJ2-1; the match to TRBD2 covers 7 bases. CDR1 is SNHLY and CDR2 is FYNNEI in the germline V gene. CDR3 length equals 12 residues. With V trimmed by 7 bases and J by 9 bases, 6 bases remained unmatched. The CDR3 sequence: CASTLTSFEQFF. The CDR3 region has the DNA TGTGCCAGCACTTTGACTAGCTTTGAGCAGTTCTTC.

Written as DNA, the CDR3 is TGTGCCAGCCGGGACAGTCCCTACAATGAGCAGTTCTTC. Its translation: CASRDSPYNEQFF. The chain couples TRBV2 to TRBJ2-1; 7 bases fit TRBD1. Per germline, CDR1 SNHLY and CDR2 FYNNEI. The trim removed 8 bases at V and 2 bases at J, leaving 3 bases unmatched. This CDR3 region has 13 residues.

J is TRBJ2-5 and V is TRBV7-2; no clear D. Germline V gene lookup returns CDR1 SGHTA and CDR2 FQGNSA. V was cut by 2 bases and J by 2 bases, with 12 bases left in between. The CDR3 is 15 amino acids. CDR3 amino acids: CASSLNLGLQETQYF. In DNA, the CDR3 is TGTGCCAGCAGCTTAAACCTCGGGTTACAAGAGACCCAGTACTTC. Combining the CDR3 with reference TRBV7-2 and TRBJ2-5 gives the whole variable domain GAGVSQSPSNKVTEKGKDVELRCDPISGHTALYWYRQSLGQGLEFLIYFQGNSAPDKSGLPSDRFSAERTGGSVSTLTIQRTQQEDSAVYLCASSLNLGLQETQYFGPGTRLLVL.

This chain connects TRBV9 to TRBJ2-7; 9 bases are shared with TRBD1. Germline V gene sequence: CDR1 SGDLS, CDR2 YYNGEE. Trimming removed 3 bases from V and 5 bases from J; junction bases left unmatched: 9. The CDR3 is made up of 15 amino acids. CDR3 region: CASSAGQGPMHEQYF. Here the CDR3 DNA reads TGTGCCAGCAGCGCCGGACAGGGGCCTATGCACGAGCAGTACTTC.

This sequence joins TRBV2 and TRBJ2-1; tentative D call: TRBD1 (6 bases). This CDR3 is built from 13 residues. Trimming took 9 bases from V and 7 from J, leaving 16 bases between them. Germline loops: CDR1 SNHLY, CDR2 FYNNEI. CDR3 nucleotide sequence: TGTGCCAGTCACACAGGGTCATGGAATGAGCAGTTCTTC. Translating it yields CASHTGSWNEQFF.

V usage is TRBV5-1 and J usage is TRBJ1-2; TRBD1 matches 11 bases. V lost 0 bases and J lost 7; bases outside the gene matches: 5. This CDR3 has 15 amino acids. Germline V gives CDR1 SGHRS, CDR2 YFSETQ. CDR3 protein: CASSLEGQGARGYTF. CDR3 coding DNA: TGCGCCAGCAGCTTGGAAGGACAGGGGGCGCGTGGCTACACCTTC.

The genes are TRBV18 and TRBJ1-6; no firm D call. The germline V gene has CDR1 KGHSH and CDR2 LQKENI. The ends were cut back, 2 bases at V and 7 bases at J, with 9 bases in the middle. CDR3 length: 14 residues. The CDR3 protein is CASSPSPVNSPLHF. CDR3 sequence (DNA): TGTGCCAGCTCACCATCTCCCGTAAATTCACCCCTCCACTTT. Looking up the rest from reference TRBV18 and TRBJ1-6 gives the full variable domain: NAGVMQNPRHLVRRRGQEARLRCSPMKGHSHVYWYRQLPEEGLKFMVYLQKENIIDESGMPKERFSAEFPKEGPSILRIQQVVRGDSAAYFCASSPSPVNSPLHFGNGTRLTVT.

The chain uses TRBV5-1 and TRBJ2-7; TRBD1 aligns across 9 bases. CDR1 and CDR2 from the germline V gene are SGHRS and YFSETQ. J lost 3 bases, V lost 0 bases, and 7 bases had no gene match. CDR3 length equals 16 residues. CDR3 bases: TGCGCCAGCAGCTTGGCCACCGGGACAGGGTTCTACGAGCAGTACTTC. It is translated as CASSLATGTGFYEQYF.

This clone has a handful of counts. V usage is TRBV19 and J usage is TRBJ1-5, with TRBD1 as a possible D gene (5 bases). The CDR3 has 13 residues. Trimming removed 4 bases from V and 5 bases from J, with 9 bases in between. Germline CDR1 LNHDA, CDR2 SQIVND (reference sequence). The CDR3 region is CASSRGGYQPQHF. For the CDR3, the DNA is TGTGCCAGTAGTAGGGGGGGGTATCAGCCCCAGCATTTT.

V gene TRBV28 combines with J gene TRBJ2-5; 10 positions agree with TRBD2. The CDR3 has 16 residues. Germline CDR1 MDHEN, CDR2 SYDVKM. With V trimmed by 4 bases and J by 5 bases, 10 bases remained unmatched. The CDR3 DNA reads TGTGCCAGCAGTTCTAGCGGGAGTTCGTTTTGGGAGACCCAGTACTTC. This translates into CASSSSGSSFWETQYF. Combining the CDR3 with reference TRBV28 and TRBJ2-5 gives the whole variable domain DVKVTQSSRYLVKRTGEKVFLECVQDMDHENMFWYRQDPGLGLRLIYFSYDVKMKEKGDIPEGYSVSREKKERFSLILESASTNQTSMYLCASSSSGSSFWETQYFGPGTRLLVL.

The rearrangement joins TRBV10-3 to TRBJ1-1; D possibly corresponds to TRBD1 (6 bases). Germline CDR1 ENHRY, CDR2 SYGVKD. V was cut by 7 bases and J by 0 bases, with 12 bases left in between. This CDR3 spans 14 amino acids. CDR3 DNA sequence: TGTGCCATCAAGGGGGGGCAACTGAACACTGAAGCTTTCTTT. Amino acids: CAIKGGQLNTEAFF.

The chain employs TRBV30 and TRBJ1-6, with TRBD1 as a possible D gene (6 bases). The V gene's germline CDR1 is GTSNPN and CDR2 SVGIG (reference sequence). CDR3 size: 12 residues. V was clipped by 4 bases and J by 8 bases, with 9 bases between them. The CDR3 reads CAWTRQDSPLHF. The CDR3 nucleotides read TGTGCCTGGACAAGACAGGATTCACCCCTCCACTTT.

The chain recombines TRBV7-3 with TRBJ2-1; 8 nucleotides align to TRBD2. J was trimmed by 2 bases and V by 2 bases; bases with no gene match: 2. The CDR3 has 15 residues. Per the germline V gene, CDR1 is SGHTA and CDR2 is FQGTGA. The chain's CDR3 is CASSLGLAPYNEQFF. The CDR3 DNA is TGTGCCAGCAGCTTAGGACTAGCACCCTACAATGAGCAGTTCTTC.

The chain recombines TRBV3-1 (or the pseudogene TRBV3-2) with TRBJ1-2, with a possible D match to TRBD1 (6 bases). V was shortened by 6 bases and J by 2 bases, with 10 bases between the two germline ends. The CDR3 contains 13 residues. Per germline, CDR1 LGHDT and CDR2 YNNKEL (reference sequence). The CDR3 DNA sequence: TGTGCCAGCAGGCTTGGACAGAACTATGGCTACACCTTC. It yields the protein CASRLGQNYGYTF.

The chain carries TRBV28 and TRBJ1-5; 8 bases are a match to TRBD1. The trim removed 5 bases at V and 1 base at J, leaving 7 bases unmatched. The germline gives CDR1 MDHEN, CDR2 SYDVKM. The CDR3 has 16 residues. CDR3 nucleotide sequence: TGTGCCAGCAGTCCTAGGCAGGGGGCAAGCAATCAGCCCCAGCATTTT. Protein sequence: CASSPRQGASNQPQHF.

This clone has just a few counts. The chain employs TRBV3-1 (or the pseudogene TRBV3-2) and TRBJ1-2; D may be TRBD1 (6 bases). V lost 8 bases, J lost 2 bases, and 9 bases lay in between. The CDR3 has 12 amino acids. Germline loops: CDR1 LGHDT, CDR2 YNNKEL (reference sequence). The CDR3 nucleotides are TGTGCCAGCGGACAGACCAACTATGGCTACACCTTC. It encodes CASGQTNYGYTF.

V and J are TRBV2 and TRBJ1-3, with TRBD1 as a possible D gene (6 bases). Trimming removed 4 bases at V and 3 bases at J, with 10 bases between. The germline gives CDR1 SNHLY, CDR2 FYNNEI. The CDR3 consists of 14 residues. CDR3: CASSVQGIGNTIYF. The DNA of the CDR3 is TGTGCCAGCAGTGTACAGGGAATTGGAAACACCATATATTTT.

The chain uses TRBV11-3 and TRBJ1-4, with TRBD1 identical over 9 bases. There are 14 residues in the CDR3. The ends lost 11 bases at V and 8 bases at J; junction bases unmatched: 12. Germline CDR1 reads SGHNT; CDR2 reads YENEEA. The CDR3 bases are TGTGCCCGCCAGCTAGGGACAGGGAACGAAAAACTGTTTTTT. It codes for CARQLGTGNEKLFF.

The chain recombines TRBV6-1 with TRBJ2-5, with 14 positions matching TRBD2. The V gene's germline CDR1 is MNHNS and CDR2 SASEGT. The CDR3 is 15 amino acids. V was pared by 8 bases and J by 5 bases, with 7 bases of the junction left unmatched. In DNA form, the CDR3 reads TGTGCCAGCGCTTTGACTAGCGGGGGGGTGGAGACCCAGTACTTC. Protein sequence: CASALTSGGVETQYF.

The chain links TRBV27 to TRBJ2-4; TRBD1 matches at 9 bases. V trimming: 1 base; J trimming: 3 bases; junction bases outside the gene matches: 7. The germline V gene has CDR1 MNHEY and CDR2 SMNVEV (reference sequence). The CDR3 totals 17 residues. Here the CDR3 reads CASSLLRTGDGKNIQYF. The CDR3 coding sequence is TGTGCCAGCAGTTTATTGCGGACAGGGGACGGCAAAAACATTCAGTACTTC.

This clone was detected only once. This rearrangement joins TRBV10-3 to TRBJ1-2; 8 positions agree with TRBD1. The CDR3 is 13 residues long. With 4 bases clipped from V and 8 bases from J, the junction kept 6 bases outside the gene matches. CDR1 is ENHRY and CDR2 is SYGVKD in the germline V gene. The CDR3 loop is CAISGLDRGGYTF. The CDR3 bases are TGTGCCATCAGTGGCCTCGACAGGGGCGGCTACACCTTC.

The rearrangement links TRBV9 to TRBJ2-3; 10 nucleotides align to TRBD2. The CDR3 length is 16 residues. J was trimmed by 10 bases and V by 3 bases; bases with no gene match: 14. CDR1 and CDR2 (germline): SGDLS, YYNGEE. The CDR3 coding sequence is TGTGCCAGCAGCGCCCGTGAAGCGGGGGGGCCTATTGCGCAGTATTTT. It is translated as CASSAREAGGPIAQYF.

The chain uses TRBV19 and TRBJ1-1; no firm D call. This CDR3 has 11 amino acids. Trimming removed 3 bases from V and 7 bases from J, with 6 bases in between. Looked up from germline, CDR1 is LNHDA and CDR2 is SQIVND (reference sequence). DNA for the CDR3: TGTGCCAGTAGTATGAGGTTTGAAGCTTTCTTT. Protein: CASSMRFEAFF.

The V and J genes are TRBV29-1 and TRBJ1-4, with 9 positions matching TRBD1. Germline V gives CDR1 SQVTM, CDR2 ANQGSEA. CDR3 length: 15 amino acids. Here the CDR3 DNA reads TGCAGTGTCACAGGGGGCGGGGGAACTAATGAAAAACTGTTTTTT. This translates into CSVTGGGGTNEKLFF. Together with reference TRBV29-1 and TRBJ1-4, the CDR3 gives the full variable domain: SAVISQKPSRDICQRGTSLTIQCQVDSQVTMMFWYRQQPGQSLTLIATANQGSEATYESGFVIDKFPISRPNLTFSTLTVSNMSPEDSSIYLCSVTGGGGTNEKLFFGSGTQLSVL.

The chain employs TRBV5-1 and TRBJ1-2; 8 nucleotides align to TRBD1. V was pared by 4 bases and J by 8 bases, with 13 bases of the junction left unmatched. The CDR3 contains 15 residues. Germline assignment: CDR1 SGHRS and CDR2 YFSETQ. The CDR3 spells CASSVNQGAAGGYTF. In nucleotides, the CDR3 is TGCGCCAGCAGCGTCAACCAGGGGGCTGCAGGAGGCTACACCTTC.

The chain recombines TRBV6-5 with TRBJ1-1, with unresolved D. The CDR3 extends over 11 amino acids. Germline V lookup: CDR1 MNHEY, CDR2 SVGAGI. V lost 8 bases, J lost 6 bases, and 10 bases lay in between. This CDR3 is CASGQAPEAFF. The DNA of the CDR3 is TGTGCCAGCGGTCAGGCCCCTGAAGCTTTCTTT.